Below, 26 T cell receptor beta chains from the same sample are listed, as sequenced in a study of Graves' ophthalmopathy and Graves' hyperthyroidism. The authors amplified TCR beta CDR3 regions from RNA transcripts. The first round was an RT-PCR with HTBI primers, and the second round was a multiplex PCR. TCRdb redid the calling of the multiplex PCR reads with MiXCR, one entry per CDR3 protein. The sample shows some 750,000 distinct CDR3 sequences, roughly 40% of them seen only once. The sample taken for sequencing was peripheral blood. Receptors originate from an adult man with Graves' ophthalmopathy.

This clonotype was seen a handful of times. The chain carries TRBV7-9 and TRBJ1-1; TRBD1 might be the D (6 bases). CDR3 length: 14 residues. Per germline, CDR1 SEHNR and CDR2 FQNEAQ (reference sequence). V lost 4 bases and J lost 5, with 14 bases in between. The CDR3 here is CASSYAGAPTEAFF. CDR3 sequence (DNA): TGTGCCAGCAGCTACGCGGGGGCTCCAACTGAAGCTTTCTTT.

The rearrangement links TRBV7-9 to TRBJ1-1; no clear D. Trimming pared 4 bases from V and 7 bases from J, leaving 13 bases between. CDR1 SEHNR and CDR2 FQNEAQ come from the germline V gene (reference sequence). The CDR3 loop spans 13 amino acids. CDR3 protein: CASSSINWVEAFF. The CDR3 nucleotides are TGTGCCAGCAGCTCTATAAATTGGGTTGAAGCTTTCTTT.

This rearrangement joins TRBV7-9 to TRBJ1-1; the D gene is possibly TRBD1 (6 bases). Trimming cost V 5 bases and J 8 bases, with 18 bases left between them. CDR1 and CDR2 (germline): SEHNR, FQNEAQ (reference sequence). This CDR3 is built from 14 residues. The CDR3 is CASSPRGGGAEAFF. CDR3 nucleotide sequence: TGTGCCAGCAGCCCGCGGGGGGGGGGGGCAGAAGCTTTCTTT.

The rearrangement uses TRBV20-1 and TRBJ1-5; D remains unclear. Germline values: CDR1 DFQATT, CDR2 SNEGSKA (reference sequence). V was pared by 5 bases and J by 3 bases, with 14 bases between. This CDR3 has 14 residues. CDR3 loop: CSAPVGIANQPQHF. In nucleotides, the CDR3 is TGCAGTGCTCCCGTGGGGATCGCCAATCAGCCCCAGCATTTT.

This clonotype was seen only once. V is TRBV29-1 and J is TRBJ1-1, with TRBD1 identical over 9 bases. Germline V gives CDR1 SQVTM, CDR2 ANQGSEA. CDR3 length: 14 residues. After removal of 4 bases from V and 4 bases from J, the junction contained 7 bases not matched to a gene. The CDR3 nucleotides are TGCAGCGTTGGCGGACAGGGGCTAAGCACTGAAGCTTTCTTT. As protein: CSVGGQGLSTEAFF.

This clonotype was observed a handful of times. V gene TRBV20-1 combines with J gene TRBJ2-7; weak D call: TRBD2 (5 bases). The CDR3 extends over 12 amino acids. CDR1 DFQATT and CDR2 SNEGSKA come from the germline V gene (reference sequence). V lost 0 bases, J lost 7 bases, and 10 bases lay in between. CDR3: CSAREGGREQYF. CDR3 sequence (DNA): TGCAGTGCTAGAGAGGGTGGGAGAGAGCAGTACTTC.

The CDR3 here is CASSFGHTNTGELFF. For the CDR3, the DNA is TGTGCCAGCAGTTTTGGGCACACGAACACCGGGGAGCTGTTTTTT. The V and J genes are TRBV25-1 and TRBJ2-2, with unresolved D. Per germline, CDR1 MGHDK and CDR2 SYGVNS. This CDR3 contains 15 residues. Trimming removed 5 bases from V and 0 bases from J, with 10 bases in between.

This clonotype was seen ten or more times. The chain recombines TRBV29-1 with TRBJ1-5; 10 bases align to TRBD1. The J segment lost 4 bases and the V segment lost 5 bases, leaving 8 bases of the junction unmatched. The CDR3 contains 15 residues. Germline-derived CDR1 and CDR2 are SQVTM and ANQGSEA. The CDR3 loop reads CSVSGTGDPNQPQHF. CDR3 coding DNA: TGCAGCGTTTCCGGGACAGGGGATCCAAATCAGCCCCAGCATTTT.

Details on this clonotype: This sequence may be a read error, since a much larger clone differs from it by one base. This chain joins TRBV24-1 and TRBJ1-1; no definite D call. V dropped 5 bases and J dropped 3 bases, with 9 bases sitting between them. Looked up from germline, CDR1 is KGHDR and CDR2 is SFDVKD. CDR3 length: 13 residues. The CDR3 nucleotides are TGTGCCACCAGTGTCTCGGGAGACACTGAAGCTTTCTTT. Amino acids: CATSVSGDTEAFF.

The V gene is TRBV29-1, the J gene TRBJ2-6; 16 nucleotides align to TRBD2. The CDR3 runs to 19 residues. From germline, CDR1 is SQVTM and CDR2 ANQGSEA. J lost 0 bases, V lost 6 bases, and 8 bases had no gene match. The CDR3 region has the DNA TGCAGCGTGCGCGGGACTAGCGGGAGGGCGTCCTCTGGGGCCAACGTCCTGACTTTC. It is translated as CSVRGTSGRASSGANVLTF.

The genes are TRBV28 and TRBJ1-1, with D possibly TRBD1 on 5 matching bases. Per germline, CDR1 MDHEN and CDR2 SYDVKM. CDR3 length equals 13 residues. The V gene lost 10 bases and the J gene lost 6 bases, with 18 bases spanning the gap. The CDR3 here is CAINPGFVAEAFF. The CDR3 bases are TGTGCCATTAACCCAGGGTTCGTGGCTGAAGCTTTCTTT.

In its sample, this clonotype was seen a few times. The chain employs TRBV20-1 and TRBJ2-7; 10 nucleotides agree with TRBD1. CDR1 and CDR2 from the germline V gene are DFQATT and SNEGSKA (reference sequence). This CDR3 is 16 amino acids long. V was pared by 5 bases and J by 5 bases, with 15 bases of the junction left unmatched. The CDR3 region has the DNA TGCAGTGCTCCCTCCCCTTGGGGACAGGGGACGGACGAGCAGTACTTC. The encoded protein is CSAPSPWGQGTDEQYF.

This chain uses TRBV10-3 with TRBJ1-2; possibly TRBD1 for D (5 bases). V lost 2 bases and J lost 4, with 11 bases in between. The germline gives CDR1 ENHRY, CDR2 SYGVKD. This CDR3 comprises 14 residues. The CDR3 is CAISEPPGGYGYTF. As DNA, the CDR3 is TGTGCCATCAGTGAGCCTCCCGGGGGCTATGGCTACACCTTC.

Comment on this clonotype: At one of its ends the junction is not consistent with the germline gene, which may arise from a read error. V is TRBV24-1 and J is TRBJ1-5; 9 bases fit TRBD1. Germline V gene data show CDR1 as KGHDR and CDR2 as SFDVKD. This CDR3 has 17 residues. The CDR3 protein is CAISEPQGAVGNQPQHF. DNA for the CDR3: TGTGCCATCAGTGAGCCACAGGGGGCAGTGGGCAATCAGCCCCAGCATTTT.

As to this clonotype: At one end, the junction sequence differs from germline, possibly due to a read error. The chain combines TRBV10-3 with TRBJ2-7; 8 positions agree with TRBD1. This CDR3 spans 14 amino acids. CDR1 is ENHRY, CDR2 SYGVKD, per germline. This CDR3 reads CASLGQGSSYEQHF. The DNA for the CDR3 is TGTGCCAGCCTCGGACAGGGTTCCTCCTACGAGCAGCACTTC.

This clonotype was picked up a small number of times. The chain recombines TRBV10-3 with TRBJ2-7; D possibly corresponds to TRBD1 (7 bases). The CDR3 length is 17 residues. Per germline, CDR1 ENHRY and CDR2 SYGVKD. Trimming stripped 0 bases from V and 4 bases from J, with 19 bases between. As DNA, the CDR3 is TGTGCCATCAGTGAGTCGGTTTTGGAGGCAGGGGGGTACGAGCAGTACTTC. Protein sequence: CAISESVLEAGGYEQYF.

This clonotype was picked up many times. The chain has TRBV7-9 and TRBJ2-2; TRBD1 is a possible D gene (5 bases). CDR1 and CDR2 (germline): SEHNR, FQNEAQ (reference sequence). The CDR3 covers 15 residues. The V and J ends lost 2 bases and 0 bases respectively, with 7 bases between them. The CDR3 is CASSLSGTNTGELFF. CDR3 nucleotide sequence: TGTGCCAGCAGCTTATCAGGGACGAACACCGGGGAGCTGTTTTTT.

This clonotype was seen at least ten times. The rearrangement uses TRBV15 and TRBJ1-1; D not certain. The germline CDR1 and CDR2 sequences are LNHNV and YYDKDF (reference sequence). Trimming removed 0 bases at V and 0 bases at J, with 11 bases between. The CDR3 covers 16 residues. CDR3 region: CATSRDFIQLNTEAFF. In DNA, the CDR3 is TGTGCCACCAGCAGAGATTTTATCCAGTTGAACACTGAAGCTTTCTTT. The full variable domain, its missing parts supplied by reference TRBV15 and TRBJ1-1, is DAMVIQNPRYQVTQFGKPVTLSCSQTLNHNVMYWYQQKSSQAPKLLFHYYDKDFNNEADTPDNFQSRRPNTSFCFLDIRSPGLGDTAMYLCATSRDFIQLNTEAFFGQGTRLTVV.

The sample holds many counts of this clonotype. This chain links TRBV7-9 with TRBJ1-1; D is undetermined. The CDR3 spans 14 residues. Germline lookup yields CDR1 SEHNR and CDR2 FQNEAQ (reference sequence). With 4 bases removed from V and 1 base from J, the gap between germline ends came to 10 bases. CDR3 in amino acids: CASSSGRRNTEAFF. CDR3 DNA sequence: TGTGCCAGCAGCTCCGGACGGCGGAACACTGAAGCTTTCTTT.

CDR3 amino acids: CSASSGAKSSYEQYF. DNA for the CDR3: TGCAGTGCCTCATCGGGGGCGAAAAGCTCCTACGAGCAGTACTTC. The chain joins TRBV20-1 to TRBJ2-7, with D possibly being TRBD1 or TRBD2 (6 bases each). The V end was cut by 6 bases, the J end by 0 bases, with 18 bases between. CDR1 DFQATT and CDR2 SNEGSKA come from the germline V gene (reference sequence). The CDR3 is 15 residues long.

This clonotype was found a few times. CDR3 nucleotide sequence: TGCAGTGCTAGGGCGGGGGGCCGCACCGGGGAGCTGTTTTTT. Translated: CSARAGGRTGELFF. The genes are TRBV20-1 and TRBJ2-2, with 8 bases matching TRBD2. Unmatched junction bases numbered 4, after V lost 3 bases and J lost 4 bases. The germline V gene has CDR1 DFQATT and CDR2 SNEGSKA (reference sequence). The CDR3 extends over 14 amino acids.

The rearrangement uses TRBV13 and TRBJ1-5; the match to TRBD1 covers 11 bases. J lost 2 bases, V lost 5 bases, and 2 bases had no gene match. This CDR3 spans 15 amino acids. Germline V gene lookup returns CDR1 PRHDT and CDR2 FYEKMQ (reference sequence). CDR3 nucleotides: TGTGCCAGCAGCAAGGGACAGGGGGGCAATCAGCCCCAGCATTTT. This sequence encodes CASSKGQGGNQPQHF. Supplemented by reference TRBV13 and TRBJ1-5, the full variable domain reads AAGVIQSPRHLIKEKRETATLKCYPIPRHDTVYWYQQGPGQDPQFLISFYEKMQSDKGSIPDRFSAQQFSDYHSELNMSSLELGDSALYFCASSKGQGGNQPQHFGDGTRLSIL.

The V gene is TRBV7-9, the J gene TRBJ1-2, with 10 bases lining up with TRBD1. Per germline, CDR1 SEHNR and CDR2 FQNEAQ (reference sequence). The CDR3 is made up of 16 amino acids. V lost 5 bases to trimming and J lost 2 bases; unmatched junction nucleotides: 8. CDR3 coding DNA: TGTGCCAGCAGCGGCACAGGGACAGGGGTCAACTATGGCTACACCTTC. Its protein is CASSGTGTGVNYGYTF. The variable domain in full, with the rest retrieved from reference TRBV7-9 and TRBJ1-2, is DTGVSQNPRHKITKRGQNVTFRCDPISEHNRLYWYRQTLGQGPEFLTYFQNEAQLEKSRLLSDRFSAERPKGSFSTLEIQRTEQGDSAMYLCASSGTGTGVNYGYTFGSGTRLTVV.

This clonotype has at least ten counts. The chain is built from TRBV20-1 and TRBJ1-2, with D unclear. V was pared by 0 bases and J by 1 base, with 9 bases between. Germline V gene lookup returns CDR1 DFQATT and CDR2 SNEGSKA (reference sequence). This CDR3 is built from 14 residues. DNA for the CDR3: TGCAGTGCTAGAGAATCGGACGGTAACTATGGCTACACCTTC. Amino acid sequence: CSARESDGNYGYTF.

This clonotype appeared a single time. Its ends do not fully match the called genes, so a read error is possible. CDR3 amino acids: CASSSKDAGTGTGEPFF. The CDR3 bases are TGTGCCAGCAGCTCGAAAGACGCGGGGACTGGCACCGGGGAGCCGTTTTTT. The rearrangement joins TRBV11-1 to TRBJ2-2; D possibly corresponds to TRBD2 (6 bases). The CDR3 has 17 residues. Germline CDR1 and CDR2: SGHAT and FQDESV (reference sequence).

The rearrangement joins TRBV9 to TRBJ2-7, with a possible D match to TRBD2 (6 bases). This CDR3 region has 15 residues. Trimming removed 0 bases from V and 2 bases from J, with 12 bases in between. From germline, CDR1 is SGDLS and CDR2 YYNGEE. The CDR3 DNA sequence: TGTGCCAGCAGCGTAGATAGCGGTTCCACCTACGAGCAGTACTTC. Translation gives CASSVDSGSTYEQYF.